Listed below are T cell receptor beta chains from one sample, sequenced in a study of cytomegalovirus exposure and HLA in healthy donors. Only in-frame clones appear in the TCRdb table, and some are missing; sequencing was by immunoSEQ multiplex PCR. The sample yields some 90,000 clones, about two thirds seen once. Sequencing input: PBMCs. The receptors were gathered from a boy under 18 in good health and CMV-seropositive. The CDR3 runs from the conserved cysteine through the conserved F or W. A D gene is named only where the DNA matches it firmly. Some rows mark clone size as missing; the rest say once, few, many or name a class of expanded clone.

CDR3 protein	CDR3 DNA	D gene	clone size	V gene	J gene
CASSEIGSSRGNQPQHF	TGTGCCAGCAGTGAAATCGGGAGCTCCAGAGGCAATCAGCCCCAGCATTTT	NA	NA	TRBV6-1	TRBJ1-5
CASTREPTGTDTQYF	TGTGCCAGCACCCGGGAGCCAACAGGCACAGATACGCAGTATTTT	NA	NA	TRBV6-1	TRBJ2-3
CASSESIGRRLGYTF	TGTGCCAGCAGTGAATCTATCGGTCGGAGGCTGGGCTACACCTTC	NA	NA	TRBV6-1	TRBJ1-2
CASSDRQISGEQYF	TGTGCCAGCAGTGATAGGCAGATATCGGGTGAGCAGTACTTC	NA	NA	TRBV6-5	TRBJ2-7
CASSGLTGGRREAFF	TGTGCCAGCAGTGGCTTAACAGGGGGAAGACGTGAAGCTTTCTTT	TRBD1	NA	TRBV25-1	TRBJ1-1
CASSQLKQGWAGELFF	TGCGCCAGCAGCCAACTAAAACAGGGATGGGCCGGGGAGCTGTTTTTT	NA	NA	TRBV4-1	TRBJ2-2
CASSEGPFSYTF	TGTGCCAGCAGTGAAGGCCCCTTTTCCTACACCTTC	NA	NA	TRBV25-1	TRBJ1-2
CASSNENRVNTEAFF	TGTGCCAGTAGTAATGAAAACAGGGTGAACACTGAAGCTTTCTTT	NA	NA	TRBV19	TRBJ1-1
CASSAGSQETQYF	TGTGCCAGCTCGGCGGGATCCCAAGAGACCCAGTACTTC	NA	few	TRBV18	TRBJ2-5
CASSLTYREAFF	TGTGCCAGCAGCTTAACTTACAGGGAAGCTTTCTTT	NA	NA	TRBV5-8	TRBJ1-1
CAWSFEQGAHEQYF	TGTGCCTGGAGTTTCGAACAGGGGGCCCACGAGCAGTACTTC	TRBD1	NA	TRBV30	TRBJ2-7
CASRPPRGMAEAFF	TGTGCCAGCAGACCGCCTCGGGGAATGGCTGAAGCTTTCTTT	NA	NA	TRBV27	TRBJ1-1
CASSPWMSGSYEQYF	TGTGCCAGCAGCCCATGGATGAGCGGCTCCTACGAGCAGTACTTC	NA	NA	TRBV7-2	TRBJ2-7
CSVEGLAGGTDTQYF	TGCAGCGTTGAGGGACTAGCGGGGGGCACAGATACGCAGTATTTT	TRBD2	NA	TRBV29-1	TRBJ2-3
CASSLTRTGELFF	TGCGCCAGCAGCCTGACTAGGACCGGGGAGCTGTTTTTT	NA	few	TRBV5-1	TRBJ2-2
CASSPTANTEAFF	TGTGCCAGCTCACCGACAGCGAACACTGAAGCTTTCTTT	NA	NA	TRBV18	TRBJ1-1
CASSSHQGRYEQYF	TGTGCCAGCAGTTCCCACCAGGGTCGTTACGAGCAGTACTTC	NA	NA	TRBV6-1	TRBJ2-7
CASSFGLAGTDTQYF	TGTGCCAGCAGCTTCGGACTAGCGGGAACAGATACGCAGTATTTT	TRBD2	NA	TRBV7-3	TRBJ2-3
CASSYGTGADTQYF	TGTGCCAGCAGTTACGGGACAGGGGCAGATACGCAGTATTTT	TRBD1	NA	TRBV6-6	TRBJ2-3
CASSSSKSSHEQYF	TGTGCCAGCAGCTCCTCCAAGAGTTCGCACGAGCAGTACTTC	NA	NA	TRBV11-3	TRBJ2-7
CASSRTSGRYEQYF	TGTGCCAGCAGCCGTACTAGCGGGAGATACGAGCAGTACTTC	TRBD2	NA	TRBV14	TRBJ2-7
CSVLPVHTEAFF	TGCAGCGTTCTGCCGGTACACACTGAAGCTTTCTTT	NA	NA	TRBV29-1	TRBJ1-1
CASSQWSGVSDTQYF	TGTGCCAGCAGCCAATGGTCAGGGGTGTCAGATACGCAGTATTTT	NA	NA	TRBV14	TRBJ2-3
CASSIRRQGAREKLFF	TGTGCCAGCAGCATTCGTAGACAGGGGGCGAGGGAAAAACTGTTTTTT	TRBD1	NA	TRBV27	TRBJ1-4
CASLSGGNDGYPF	TGTGCCAGCCTCTCAGGGGGAAATGATGGCTACCCCTTC	TRBD1	NA	TRBV6-5	TRBJ1-2
CASSFSSDQETQYF	TGTGCCAGCAGCTTCTCTAGCGACCAAGAGACCCAGTACTTC	NA	NA	TRBV7-9	TRBJ2-5
CATSPGTEAFF	TGTGCCACCTCCCCGGGGACTGAAGCTTTCTTT	NA	NA	TRBV9	TRBJ1-1
CASSTAAGGQDTQYF	TGTGCCAGCAGCACAGCAGCGGGAGGGCAAGATACGCAGTATTTT	TRBD2	NA	TRBV7-3	TRBJ2-3
CASSLRGTGGDEQFF	TGTGCCAGCAGCTTAAGGGGGACAGGGGGCGATGAGCAGTTCTTC	TRBD1	NA	TRBV7-2	TRBJ2-1
CASSDSLGGEQYF	TGTGCCAGCAGTGACTCTTTGGGGGGGGAGCAGTATTTT	TRBD2	few	TRBV6-4	TRBJ2-3
CASSLQNTEAFF	TGTGCCAGCAGCTTACAGAACACTGAAGCTTTCTTT	NA	NA	TRBV7-2	TRBJ1-1
CASRQRDSNTEAFF	TGCGCCAGCAGGCAAAGAGACAGTAACACTGAAGCTTTCTTT	NA	few	TRBV5-1	TRBJ1-1
CASFNSLGSPLHF	TGTGCCAGCTTCAACAGCCTTGGATCACCCCTCCACTTT	NA	NA	TRBV6-5	TRBJ1-6
CAWSLLKGTTNEQYF	TGTGCCTGGAGTCTCCTAAAGGGGACTACTAACGAGCAGTACTTC	TRBD2	NA	TRBV30	TRBJ2-7
CAWTFGREAFF	TGTGCCTGGACCTTTGGGCGCGAAGCTTTCTTT	NA	NA	TRBV30	TRBJ1-1
CASSLTPQGGYGYTF	TGTGCCAGCAGCTTAACCCCGCAGGGTGGCTATGGCTACACCTTC	NA	NA	TRBV7-3	TRBJ1-2
CASSQDYSNQPQHF	TGCGCCAGCAGCCAAGACTATAGCAATCAGCCCCAGCATTTT	NA	few	TRBV4-1	TRBJ1-5
CASSLVIQGASYNSPLHF	TGCGCCAGCAGCCTCGTCATACAGGGGGCTTCCTATAATTCACCCCTCCACTTT	TRBD1	once	TRBV4-1	TRBJ1-6
CASSLGPGGAGSGELFF	TGCGCCAGCAGCTTGGGGCCAGGGGGCGCAGGATCCGGGGAGCTGTTTTTT	TRBD1	NA	TRBV5-1	TRBJ2-2
CAWSVGGRVISTDTQYF	TGTGCCTGGAGTGTAGGTGGGAGGGTAATTAGCACAGATACGCAGTATTTT	TRBD2	NA	TRBV30	TRBJ2-3
CAWTVKLAGTGNTIYF	TGTGCCTGGACAGTAAAGTTAGCGGGAACTGGAAACACCATATATTTT	NA	NA	TRBV30	TRBJ1-3
CAWSVRGSYEQYF	TGTGCCTGGAGTGTACGGGGGTCCTACGAGCAGTACTTC	NA	NA	TRBV30	TRBJ2-7
CASSPGRANEQFF	TGTGCCAGCTCACCCGGGAGGGCCAATGAGCAGTTCTTC	TRBD2	once	TRBV18	TRBJ2-1
CASSLFPGQDNEQFF	TGTGCCAGCAGTTTATTCCCCGGACAGGACAATGAGCAGTTCTTC	TRBD1	NA	TRBV28	TRBJ2-1
CASIRDRAYEQYF	TGTGCCAGCATCCGGGACAGAGCCTACGAGCAGTACTTC	TRBD1	NA	TRBV2	TRBJ2-7
CASRPTGGLGTFF	TGTGCCAGCAGACCTACAGGGGGGCTCGGGACTTTCTTT	TRBD1	NA	TRBV6-5	TRBJ1-1
CASSVRTSGGEQYF	TGTGCCAGCAGCGTCAGGACTAGCGGGGGCGAGCAGTACTTC	TRBD2	NA	TRBV9	TRBJ2-7
CASSQDPRGGYTF	TGTGCCAGCAGCCAAGACCCCCGCGGTGGCTACACCTTC	NA	NA	TRBV7-8	TRBJ1-2
CAWSRGGIAGDGYTF	TGTGCCTGGAGCCGGGGGGGGATCGCAGGGGATGGCTACACCTTC	NA	few	TRBV30	TRBJ1-2
CASSLAHGQGMNTEAFF	TGTGCCAGCAGCTTAGCGCACGGACAGGGGATGAACACTGAAGCTTTCTTT	TRBD1	NA	TRBV7-9	TRBJ1-1
CASSPGQNQPQHF	TGCGCCAGCAGCCCGGGACAAAATCAGCCCCAGCATTTT	NA	NA	TRBV10-2	TRBJ1-5
CASGTSLEQFF	TGTGCCAGCGGGACTAGCCTTGAGCAGTTCTTC	TRBD2	many	TRBV6-5	TRBJ2-1
CASSSLAGATGELFF	TGTGCCAGCAGTTCGCTAGCGGGAGCCACCGGGGAGCTGTTTTTT	TRBD2	NA	TRBV7-3	TRBJ2-2
CASSGGGTGGVAYEQYF	TGTGCCAGCAGCGGGGGGGGGACAGGGGGTGTTGCTTACGAGCAGTACTTC	TRBD1	NA	TRBV13	TRBJ2-7